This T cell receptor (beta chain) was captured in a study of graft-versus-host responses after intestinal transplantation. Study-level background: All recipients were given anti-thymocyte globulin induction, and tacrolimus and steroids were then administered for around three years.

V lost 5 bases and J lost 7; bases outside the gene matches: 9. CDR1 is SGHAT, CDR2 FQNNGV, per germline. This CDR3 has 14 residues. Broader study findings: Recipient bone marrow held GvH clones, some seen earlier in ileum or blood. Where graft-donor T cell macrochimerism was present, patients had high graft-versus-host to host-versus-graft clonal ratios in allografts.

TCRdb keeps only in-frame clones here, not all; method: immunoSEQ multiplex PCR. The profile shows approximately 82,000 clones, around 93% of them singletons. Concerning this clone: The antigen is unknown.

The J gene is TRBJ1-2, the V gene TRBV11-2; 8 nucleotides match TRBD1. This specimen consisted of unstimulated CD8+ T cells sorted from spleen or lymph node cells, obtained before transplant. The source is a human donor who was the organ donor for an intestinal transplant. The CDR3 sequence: CASSLDRGSGGYTF. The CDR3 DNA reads TGTGCCAGCAGCCTCGACAGGGGATCTGGTGGCTACACCTTC.